Below are 7 T cell receptor beta chains sequenced from a single sample in a study of T cell changes during pregnancy in multiple sclerosis (dated by TCRdb to the late 2010s). The library was built by means of the immunoSEQ multiplex PCR assay. In its TCRdb copy, this immuneACCESS table keeps in-frame sequences only and misses some clones. Where compared with another copy, unresolved V genes explain less than half of these, and the others have no known cause. Here the sample has under 30,000 clones; approximately 94% occur a single time. Of the sample, approximately 0.41% falls within the top ten clones. This material consisted of CD4+ T cells from peripheral blood mononuclear cells, taken after pregnancy. All receptors come from a female donor with multiple sclerosis, enrolled in a pregnancy study.

This chain links TRBV7-9 with TRBJ1-2; possible D gene TRBD1, 5 bases. Trimming removed 6 bases from V and 1 base from J, with 15 bases in between. Germline V gives CDR1 SEHNR, CDR2 FQNEAQ (reference sequence). This CDR3 is 15 amino acids long. In nucleotides, the CDR3 is TGTGCCAGCAGACCCAACCGGGGGGGTAACTATGGCTACACCTTC. Amino acid sequence: CASRPNRGGNYGYTF.

The rearrangement joins TRBV7-2 to TRBJ2-7; TRBD2 matches 8 bases. J lost 2 bases, V lost 5 bases, and 5 bases had no gene match. Germline V lookup: CDR1 SGHTA, CDR2 FQGNSA. This CDR3 has 14 amino acids. The CDR3 here is CASSRGLDPYEQYF. The CDR3 DNA is TGTGCCAGCAGCCGGGGACTAGATCCCTACGAGCAGTACTTC.

A single count supports this clone. The rearrangement joins TRBV5-5 to TRBJ1-1; D is unresolved. The CDR3 has 14 amino acids. The germline V gene encodes CDR1 SGHKS and CDR2 YYEKEE (reference sequence). The V and J ends lost 5 bases and 1 base respectively, with 12 bases between them. The CDR3 region has the DNA TGTGCCAGCAGGCTCCCAATACAGAACACTGAAGCTTTCTTT. Protein: CASRLPIQNTEAFF. Filled out from reference TRBV5-5 and TRBJ1-1, the complete variable domain reads DAGVTQSPTHLIKTRGQQVTLRCSPISGHKSVSWYQQVLGQGPQFIFQYYEKEERGRGNFPDRFSARQFPNYSSELNVNALLLGDSALYLCASRLPIQNTEAFFGQGTRLTVV.

The gene calls are TRBV6-1 and TRBJ1-4, with 7 bases lining up with TRBD1. The length of the CDR3 is 15 residues. The ends lost 2 bases at V and 4 bases at J; junction bases unmatched: 4. Germline-derived CDR1 and CDR2 are MNHNS and SASEGT. The CDR3: CASSEPGQNNEKLFF. Here the CDR3 DNA reads TGTGCCAGCAGTGAACCGGGACAGAATAATGAAAAACTGTTTTTT.

The V call is TRBV30, the J call TRBJ2-5; D is unclear. Germline V gene data show CDR1 as GTSNPN and CDR2 as SVGIG (reference sequence). V gave up 3 bases and J gave up 5 bases, with 13 bases separating them. This CDR3 comprises 13 residues. The CDR3 is CAWSRRSRETQYF. The CDR3 region has the DNA TGTGCCTGGAGCCGCCGAAGCAGGGAGACCCAGTACTTC.

This chain connects TRBV18 to TRBJ2-5; TRBD1 aligns across 10 bases. Germline trimming cut 3 bases from V and 4 bases from J; bases unmatched to any gene: 8. CDR1 KGHSH and CDR2 LQKENI come from the germline V gene. This CDR3 has 16 amino acids. The CDR3 sequence: CASSPRGQGMGETQYF. The CDR3 DNA sequence: TGTGCCAGCTCACCCAGGGGACAGGGGATGGGAGAGACCCAGTACTTC.

This clone was detected once. The V and J genes are TRBV5-1 and TRBJ2-1; 8 nucleotides match TRBD1. Germline V gene sequence: CDR1 SGHRS, CDR2 YFSETQ. V shed 2 bases and J 5 bases; nucleotides not matched to a gene: 6. This CDR3 is 15 amino acids long. The CDR3 DNA follows: TGCGCCAGCAGCTTAGGACAGGGCCCTCACAATGAGCAGTTCTTC. This gives the protein CASSLGQGPHNEQFF.